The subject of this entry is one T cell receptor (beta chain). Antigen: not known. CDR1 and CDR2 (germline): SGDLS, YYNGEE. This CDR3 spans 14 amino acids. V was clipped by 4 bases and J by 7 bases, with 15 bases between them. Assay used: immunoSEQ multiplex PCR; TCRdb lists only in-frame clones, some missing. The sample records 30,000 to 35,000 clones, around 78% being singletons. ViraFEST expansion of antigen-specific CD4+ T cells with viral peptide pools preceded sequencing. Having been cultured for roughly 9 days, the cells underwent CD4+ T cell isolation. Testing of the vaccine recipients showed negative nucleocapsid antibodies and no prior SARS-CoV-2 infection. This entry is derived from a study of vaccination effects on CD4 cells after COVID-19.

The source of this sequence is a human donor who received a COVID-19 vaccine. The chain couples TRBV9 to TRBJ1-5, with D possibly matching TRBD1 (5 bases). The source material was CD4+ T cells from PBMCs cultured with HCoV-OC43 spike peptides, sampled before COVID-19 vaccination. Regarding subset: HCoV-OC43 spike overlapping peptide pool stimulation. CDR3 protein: CASSPGRVGQPQHF. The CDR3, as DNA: TGTGCCAGCAGCCCTGGCAGGGTTGGACAGCCCCAGCATTTT.